The 3 T cell receptor beta chains reported below all come from one sample, sequenced in a study of glioma-infiltrating T cells. The iRepertoire nested amplicon-rescue multiplex PCR amplified TCR alpha and beta CDR3s from RNA. TCRdb re-called the multiplex PCR reads with MiXCR, one entry per CDR3 protein. The sample includes a few hundred thousand distinct CDR3 sequences, around 45% seen only once; the top ten take about 12%. The sample was glioma tissue, nonneoplastic brain tissue, or PBMCs (not recorded which). The receptors originated from a human donor with low-grade glioma or glioblastoma, undergoing nonglioma brain surgery, or in good health (not recorded which).

This clonotype appeared a few times. The J gene is TRBJ2-3, the V gene TRBV5-1, with 11 nucleotides matching TRBD2. This CDR3 has 17 amino acids. Per the germline V gene, CDR1 is SGHRS and CDR2 is YFSETQ. Losses at the gene ends were 0 bases for V and 4 bases for J; bases not matched to a gene: 7. The CDR3 protein is CASSLGLLAGDSDTQYF. CDR3 bases: TGCGCCAGCAGCTTGGGACTACTAGCGGGAGATTCAGATACGCAGTATTTT.

Of note for this clonotype: Compared with germline, one end of the junction differs, possibly owing to a read error. The chain is built from TRBV20-1 and TRBJ2-3, with D perhaps TRBD1 or TRBD2 (6 bases each). The CDR3 spans 16 residues. Germline V gene sequence: CDR1 DFQATT, CDR2 SNEGSKA (reference sequence). The CDR3 loop is CSARRSVLGGTYTQYF. The CDR3 DNA is TGCAGTGCTAGAAGGTCCGTCCTGGGGGGCACATATACGCAGTATTTT.

This clonotype was observed many times. This chain connects TRBV6-2 or TRBV6-3 to TRBJ1-1, with TRBD1 as a possible D gene (5 bases). Per the germline V gene, CDR1 is MNHEY and CDR2 is SVGEGT. This CDR3 contains 15 residues. V was trimmed by 7 bases and J by 3 bases, leaving 18 bases between them. The CDR3 spells CASTLGRGGYTEAFF. CDR3 DNA: TGTGCCAGCACCCTGGGACGGGGAGGATACACTGAAGCTTTCTTT.